Following are 21 T cell receptor beta chains from one sample sequenced in a study of OX40 agonist ivuxolimab in advanced cancers. Receptor libraries were prepared by the immunoSEQ multiplex PCR assay. TCRdb took over this immuneACCESS table, retaining in-frame rearrangements with V and J assigned. Such tables are incomplete; in checked studies, under half of the missing clones stem from an unresolved V gene, and the remainder is unexplained. In all, the sample holds tens of thousands of clones, and 65% to 90% of those were seen once. Approximately 1.5% of the sample belongs to the ten largest clones. This material consisted of CD4+ or CD8+ T cells sorted from blood, taken in a trial of the OX40 agonist ivuxolimab. These receptors came from an adult with an advanced solid tumor such as melanoma, head and neck, liver or kidney cancer.

V usage is TRBV6-1 and J usage is TRBJ2-4; possible D gene TRBD1, 6 bases. CDR1 is MNHNS and CDR2 is SASEGT in the germline V gene. V gave up 6 bases and J gave up 7 bases, with 19 bases separating them. This CDR3 comprises 15 residues. CDR3 coding DNA: TGTGCCAGCAGGGTAAATGGACAGTCTTGGAACATTCAGTACTTC. Residues: CASRVNGQSWNIQYF.

This clone has only a few counts. J is TRBJ1-6 and V is TRBV2; no clear D gene. The germline CDR1 and CDR2 sequences are SNHLY and FYNNEI. With 9 bases removed from V and 7 bases from J, the gap between germline ends came to 13 bases. The CDR3 has 13 residues. In DNA form, the CDR3 reads TGTGCCAGTTGGGAGGTGAAGAATTCACCCCTCCACTTT. Its translation: CASWEVKNSPLHF.

The chain recombines TRBV4-1 with TRBJ2-7, with TRBD1 as a possible D gene (6 bases). V was cut by 3 bases and J by 0 bases, with 6 bases left in between. The CDR3 covers 13 residues. Germline CDR1 is MGHRA and CDR2 is YSYEKL. The CDR3, as DNA: TGCGCCAGCAGCCAGGACAGCTCCTACGAGCAGTACTTC. Protein product: CASSQDSSYEQYF.

The chain uses TRBV5-1 and TRBJ2-7; 9 bases align to TRBD1. The CDR3 extends over 16 amino acids. Looked up from germline, CDR1 is SGHRS and CDR2 is YFSETQ. J was trimmed by 4 bases and V by 4 bases; bases with no gene match: 12. The DNA of the CDR3 is TGCGCCAGCAGCCTCGGAGTCAGACAGGGGGAGTACGAGCAGTACTTC. Its translation is CASSLGVRQGEYEQYF. Combining the CDR3 with reference TRBV5-1 and TRBJ2-7 gives the whole variable domain KAGVTQTPRYLIKTRGQQVTLSCSPISGHRSVSWYQQTPGQGLQFLFEYFSETQRNKGNFPGRFSGRQFSNSRSEMNVSTLELGDSALYLCASSLGVRQGEYEQYFGPGTRLTVT.

The chain joins TRBV28 to TRBJ1-1; D is perhaps TRBD1 (5 bases). Germline CDR1 reads MDHEN; CDR2 reads SYDVKM. This CDR3 is built from 14 residues. V gave up 5 bases and J gave up 1 base, with 11 bases separating them. CDR3 sequence (DNA): TGTGCCAGCAGTCTGGGACGGAAGAACACTGAAGCTTTCTTT. It yields the protein CASSLGRKNTEAFF.

V is TRBV4-2 and J is TRBJ2-1; D is uncertain. Trimming cost V 0 bases and J 15 bases, with 6 bases left between them. Germline V gene data show CDR1 as LGHNA and CDR2 as YNFKEQ. The CDR3 spans 10 residues. The CDR3 region is CASSQELGFF. In nucleotides, the CDR3 is TGTGCCAGCAGCCAAGAATTGGGGTTCTTC.

The genes are TRBV5-1 and TRBJ2-5; either TRBD1 or TRBD2 may supply D (5 bases each). Trimming removed 0 bases from V and 3 bases from J, with 9 bases in between. Per germline, CDR1 SGHRS and CDR2 YFSETQ. The CDR3 is 14 amino acids. CDR3 sequence: CASSLVGTKETQYF. In DNA, the CDR3 is TGCGCCAGCAGCTTGGTGGGGACCAAAGAGACCCAGTACTTC.

DNA for the CDR3: TGCGCCAGCAGCCTGGGACAGCCATACAATGAGCAGTTCTTC. This codes for CASSLGQPYNEQFF. The chain uses TRBV5-1 and TRBJ2-1, with 7 bases aligning to TRBD1. Per germline, CDR1 SGHRS and CDR2 YFSETQ. The V and J ends lost 4 bases and 4 bases, in that order; junction bases with no gene match: 5. CDR3 length equals 14 residues.

The rearrangement uses TRBV6-6 and TRBJ2-5; D may correspond to TRBD1 or TRBD2 (6 bases each). V was shortened by 0 bases and J by 1 base, with 9 bases between the two germline ends. CDR1 and CDR2 from the germline V gene are MNHNY and SVGAGI (reference sequence). The CDR3 runs to 15 residues. This CDR3 is CASSYSGGIQETQYF. The CDR3, as DNA: TGTGCCAGCAGTTACTCGGGGGGCATCCAAGAGACCCAGTACTTC.

V gene TRBV20-1 combines with J gene TRBJ1-1; unclear D gene. From germline, CDR1 is DFQATT and CDR2 SNEGSKA (reference sequence). The CDR3 length is 10 residues. V was pared by 5 bases and J by 8 bases, with 9 bases between. CDR3 nucleotide sequence: TGCAGTGCTCTCAGAGAGGAAGCTTTCTTT. As protein: CSALREEAFF.

The chain carries TRBV2 and TRBJ2-7; 13 bases are a match to TRBD2. The ends lost 2 bases at V and 1 base at J; junction bases unmatched: 5. In germline, CDR1 is SNHLY, CDR2 FYNNEI. This CDR3 region has 17 residues. The CDR3 sequence is CASSEKTSGGISYEQYF. CDR3 bases: TGTGCCAGCAGTGAAAAGACTAGCGGGGGGATATCCTACGAGCAGTACTTC.

V and J are TRBV5-1 and TRBJ2-3; possible D gene TRBD2, 5 bases. V lost 3 bases and J lost 0, with 11 bases in between. Per germline, CDR1 SGHRS and CDR2 YFSETQ. The CDR3 runs 15 residues. CDR3 residues: CASSSTTTSTDTQYF. CDR3 in DNA: TGCGCCAGCAGCTCGACTACCACTAGCACAGATACGCAGTATTTT.

The chain combines TRBV19 with TRBJ2-1, with no clear D. The germline V and J ends were trimmed by 6 bases and 4 bases, with 7 bases remaining between them. This CDR3 is 12 amino acids long. Per germline, CDR1 LNHDA and CDR2 SQIVND (reference sequence). The CDR3 reads CASSVSYNEQFF. CDR3 nucleotides: TGTGCCAGTAGCGTATCGTACAATGAGCAGTTCTTC.

V gene TRBV9 combines with J gene TRBJ1-3; D is uncertain. Between the trimmed V and J ends, which lost 0 bases and 8 bases, there was a span of 9 bases. Germline CDR1 reads SGDLS; CDR2 reads YYNGEE. This CDR3 comprises 13 residues. The CDR3 DNA reads TGTGCCAGCAGCGTAGGTCAGAAGGACACCATATATTTT. This gives the protein CASSVGQKDTIYF.

The CDR3 DNA sequence: TGTGCCAGCAGTGAACTTGGGCCCCAAGAGACCCAGTACTTC. Translation gives CASSELGPQETQYF. The chain employs TRBV2 and TRBJ2-5; D not certain. Germline loops: CDR1 SNHLY, CDR2 FYNNEI. The CDR3 contains 14 residues. V dropped 2 bases and J dropped 1 base, with 8 bases sitting between them. The full variable domain, rest sourced from reference TRBV2 and TRBJ2-5, is EPEVTQTPSHQVTQMGQEVILRCVPISNHLYFYWYRQILGQKVEFLVSFYNNEISEKSEIFDDQFSVERPDGSNFTLKIRSTKLEDSAMYFCASSELGPQETQYFGPGTRLLVL.

This rearrangement joins TRBV14 to TRBJ1-1; D gene uncertain. Germline V lookup: CDR1 SGHDN, CDR2 FVKESK. Trimming cost V 2 bases and J 5 bases, with 3 bases left between them. The CDR3 consists of 11 residues. The CDR3 DNA reads TGTGCCAGCAGCCAAATTACTGAAGCTTTCTTT. Amino acids: CASSQITEAFF.

The chain carries TRBV6-1 and TRBJ2-7, with D uncertain. CDR3 length: 12 residues. V dropped 5 bases and J dropped 6 bases, with 11 bases sitting between them. Per germline, CDR1 MNHNS and CDR2 SASEGT. This chain's CDR3 is CASSPDLPEQYF. CDR3 DNA: TGTGCCAGCAGTCCTGACCTCCCCGAGCAGTACTTC.

The chain carries TRBV28 and TRBJ2-1; 10 bases are a match to TRBD2. This CDR3 comprises 17 residues. V was pared by 2 bases and J by 6 bases, with 10 bases of the junction left unmatched. The germline gives CDR1 MDHEN, CDR2 SYDVKM. The CDR3 DNA is TGTGCCAGCAGTTTACTACAAAGCGGGGGGGCCGGCAATGAGCAGTTCTTC. The encoded protein is CASSLLQSGGAGNEQFF. The full variable domain, with the rest looked up from reference TRBV28 and TRBJ2-1, is DVKVTQSSRYLVKRTGEKVFLECVQDMDHENMFWYRQDPGLGLRLIYFSYDVKMKEKGDIPEGYSVSREKKERFSLILESASTNQTSMYLCASSLLQSGGAGNEQFFGPGTRLTVL.

CDR3 sequence (DNA): TGTGCCAGCAGCCGAGAACTGGACAGGGCAGCCACTGAAGCTTTCTTT. Protein: CASSRELDRAATEAFF. The rearrangement joins TRBV9 to TRBJ1-1; 8 bases match TRBD1. The germline V gene encodes CDR1 SGDLS and CDR2 YYNGEE. V trimming: 4 bases; J trimming: 4 bases; junction bases outside the gene matches: 12. The CDR3 contains 16 residues.

The rearrangement links TRBV11-2 to TRBJ2-1; D gene ambiguous. The CDR3 length is 14 residues. V lost 2 bases, J lost 7 bases, and 12 bases lay in between. Germline CDR1 and CDR2: SGHAT and FQNNGV. CDR3 protein: CASSLFSDANEQFF. For the CDR3, the DNA is TGTGCCAGCAGCTTATTCAGCGATGCGAATGAGCAGTTCTTC.

The chain recombines TRBV5-1 with TRBJ2-5; possible D gene TRBD1, 6 bases. This CDR3 is 15 amino acids long. V was pared by 2 bases and J by 5 bases, with 16 bases between. Germline values: CDR1 SGHRS, CDR2 YFSETQ. Written as DNA, the CDR3 is TGCGCCAGCAGCTTAGTAGGTACCCAGGGGGAGACCCAGTACTTC. Residues: CASSLVGTQGETQYF.